This paragraph covers one T cell receptor (beta chain) sequence. This sample is drawn from a study of blood T cell repertoires in COVID-19. About the study: The analysed material was cDNA or gDNA that came from T cells, B-cell-depleted T cells, or PBMCs.

Everyone who took part was roughly 18 to 89 years old, and they came from 20 to 25 US areas. Germline assignment: CDR1 MRHNA and CDR2 SNTAGT. CDR3 length: 13 residues. The V gene end was trimmed by 0 bases and the J gene end by 11 bases; junction bases not matched to a gene: 4. Original data processing: Amplification from reference gene primers served as the basis for estimated nucleated cell counts. Sequenced by immunoSEQ multiplex PCR; TCRdb stores in-frame clones only, minus some. V, J and clone size are those of that table, while D and trimming were read from the DNA. The top ten clones hold over 7% of a sample with hundreds of thousands of clones, over 75% of them seen once.

Sequenced: PBMCs or T cells enriched from blood (not recorded which). This sequence was found in a woman in her forties with acute COVID-19. V usage is TRBV6-4 and J usage is TRBJ2-3; the match to TRBD2 covers 8 bases. CDR3 amino acids: CASSDSAGTRQYF. CDR3 sequence (DNA): TGTGCCAGCAGTGACTCGGCCGGGACTAGGCAGTATTTT.